This record covers a single T cell receptor beta chain. The antigen remains undetermined. This sample was included in a study of shared clonotypes between healthy human individuals. Regarding the study as a whole: Larger estimated richness was generally recorded for naive subsets relative to memory subsets.

Adult donors, all healthy and HIV-negative, had no recent acute infections or vaccinations. The CDR3 has 17 residues. Trimming shortened V by 3 bases and J by 10 bases, and 25 bases separated the two germline ends. Germline CDR1 SGHAT, CDR2 FQDESV (reference sequence). Sorted-subset replicate PCRs used about 200 ng of genomic DNA. This amount corresponded to about 29,000 T cell genomes. Study processing details: Quality scores were absent from the junction-only immunoSEQ sequences, so filtering differed. Sequencing used immunoSEQ multiplex PCR; TCRdb keeps in-frame clones, though not all of them. V, J and clone size are those of that table, while D and trimming were read from the DNA. The sample has fewer than 3 million clones; around 90% are singletons.

The sequencing input was naive CD4+ T cells from PBMCs. Subset: CD45RA+ positively selected. The chain uses TRBV11-1 and TRBJ2-1, with D maybe TRBD2 (6 bases). This clonotype originated in a man aged 18 to 30 in good health. Some clones in this sample may be carry-over from other donors' samples. CDR3 nucleotide sequence: TGTGCCAGCAGCTTTTTCTTTCAGCGCGGAGGGGAAGGGGAGCAGTTCTTC. This sequence encodes CASSFFFQRGGEGEQFF.